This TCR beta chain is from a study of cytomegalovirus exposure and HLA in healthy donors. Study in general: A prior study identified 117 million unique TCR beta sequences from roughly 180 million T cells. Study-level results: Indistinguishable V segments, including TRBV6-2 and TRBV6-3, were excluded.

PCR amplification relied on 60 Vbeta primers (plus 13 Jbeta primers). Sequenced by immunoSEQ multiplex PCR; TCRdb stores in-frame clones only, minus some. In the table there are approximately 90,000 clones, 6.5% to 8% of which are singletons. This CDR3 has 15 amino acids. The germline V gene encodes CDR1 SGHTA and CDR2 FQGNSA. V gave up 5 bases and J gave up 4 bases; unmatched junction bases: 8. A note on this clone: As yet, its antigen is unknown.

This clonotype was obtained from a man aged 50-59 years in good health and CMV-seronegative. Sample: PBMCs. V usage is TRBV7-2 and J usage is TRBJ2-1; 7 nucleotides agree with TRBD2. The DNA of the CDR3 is TGTGCCAGCAGCCCCTCGGGACTAATTTACAATGAGCAGTTCTTC. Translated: CASSPSGLIYNEQFF.